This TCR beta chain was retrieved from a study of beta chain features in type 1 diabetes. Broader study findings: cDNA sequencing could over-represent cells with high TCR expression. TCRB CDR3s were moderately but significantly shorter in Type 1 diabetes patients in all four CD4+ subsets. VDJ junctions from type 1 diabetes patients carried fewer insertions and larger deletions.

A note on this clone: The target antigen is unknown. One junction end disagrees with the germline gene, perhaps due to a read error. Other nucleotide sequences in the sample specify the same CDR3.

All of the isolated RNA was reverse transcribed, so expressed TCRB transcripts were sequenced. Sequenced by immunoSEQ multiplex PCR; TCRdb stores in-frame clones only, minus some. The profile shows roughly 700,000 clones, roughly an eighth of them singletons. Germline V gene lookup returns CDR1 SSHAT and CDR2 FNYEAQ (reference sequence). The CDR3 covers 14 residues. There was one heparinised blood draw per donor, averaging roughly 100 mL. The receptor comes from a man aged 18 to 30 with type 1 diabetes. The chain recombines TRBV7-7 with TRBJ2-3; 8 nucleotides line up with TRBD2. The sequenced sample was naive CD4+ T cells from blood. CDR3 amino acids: CASSPGTSTDTQYF. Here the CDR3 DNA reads TGTGCTAGCAGCCCGGGGACTAGTACAGATACGCAGTATTTT.